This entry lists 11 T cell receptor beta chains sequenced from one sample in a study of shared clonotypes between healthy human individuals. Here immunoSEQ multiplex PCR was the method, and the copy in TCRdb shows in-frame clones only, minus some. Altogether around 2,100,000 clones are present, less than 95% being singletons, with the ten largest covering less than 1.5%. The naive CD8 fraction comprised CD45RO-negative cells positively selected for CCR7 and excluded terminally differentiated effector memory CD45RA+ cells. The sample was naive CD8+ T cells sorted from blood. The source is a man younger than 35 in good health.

The CDR3 here is CASSQDPDTEAFF. The CDR3 DNA follows: TGCGCCAGCAGCCAAGATCCGGACACTGAAGCTTTCTTT. The rearrangement uses TRBV4-1 and TRBJ1-1; D gene unclear. The CDR3 runs to 13 residues. V lost 0 bases, J lost 3 bases, and 5 bases lay in between. Germline CDR1 reads MGHRA; CDR2 reads YSYEKL.

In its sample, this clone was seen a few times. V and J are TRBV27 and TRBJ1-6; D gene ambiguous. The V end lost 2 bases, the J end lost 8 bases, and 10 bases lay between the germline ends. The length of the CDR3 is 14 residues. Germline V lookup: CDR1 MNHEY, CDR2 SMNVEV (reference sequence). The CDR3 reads CASSLSWEHSPLHF. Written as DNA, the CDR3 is TGTGCCAGCAGTTTAAGTTGGGAGCATTCACCCCTCCACTTT.

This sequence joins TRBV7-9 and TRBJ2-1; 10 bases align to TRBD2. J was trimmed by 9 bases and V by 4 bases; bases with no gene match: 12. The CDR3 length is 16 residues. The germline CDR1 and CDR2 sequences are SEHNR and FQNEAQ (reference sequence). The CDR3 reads CASSSLIGTSDREQFF. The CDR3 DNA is TGTGCCAGCAGCTCACTCATTGGGACTAGCGATCGTGAGCAGTTCTTC.

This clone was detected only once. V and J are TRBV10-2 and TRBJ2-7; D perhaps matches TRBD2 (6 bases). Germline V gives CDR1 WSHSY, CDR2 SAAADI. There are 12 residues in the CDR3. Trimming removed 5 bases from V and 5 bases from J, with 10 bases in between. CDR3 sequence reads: CASSRLGDEQYF. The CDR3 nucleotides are TGCGCCAGCAGTCGACTAGGCGACGAGCAGTACTTC.

The CDR3, as DNA: TGTGCCAGCCTTACCGGGACCCTCCTAGCGGGAGGGTCTGGGGCCAACGTCCTGACTTTC. The encoded protein is CASLTGTLLAGGSGANVLTF. V gene TRBV5-5 combines with J gene TRBJ2-6, with 12 bases matching TRBD2. Germline CDR1 and CDR2: SGHKS and YYEKEE (reference sequence). The CDR3 contains 20 residues. Losses at the gene ends were 7 bases for V and 1 base for J; bases not matched to a gene: 15.

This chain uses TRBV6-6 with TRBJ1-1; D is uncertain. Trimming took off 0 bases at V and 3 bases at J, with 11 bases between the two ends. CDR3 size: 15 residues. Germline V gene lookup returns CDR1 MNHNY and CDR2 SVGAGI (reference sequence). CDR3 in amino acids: CASSYSGWRDTEAFF. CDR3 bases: TGTGCCAGCAGTTACTCGGGGTGGCGGGACACTGAAGCTTTCTTT.

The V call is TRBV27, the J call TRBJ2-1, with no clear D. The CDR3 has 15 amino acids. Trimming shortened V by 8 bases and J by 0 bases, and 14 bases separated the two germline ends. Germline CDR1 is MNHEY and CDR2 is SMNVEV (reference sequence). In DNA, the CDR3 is TGTGCCAGCGCGGTGGTGGTAAGCTCCTACAATGAGCAGTTCTTC. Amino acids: CASAVVVSSYNEQFF.

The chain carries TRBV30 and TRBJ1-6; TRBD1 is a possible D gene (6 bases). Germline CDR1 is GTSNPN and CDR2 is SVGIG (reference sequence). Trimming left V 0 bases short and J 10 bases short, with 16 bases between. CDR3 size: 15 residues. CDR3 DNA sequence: TGTGCCTGGAGTGTCGTGGGGGCTGGGGGGTCACCCCTCCACTTT. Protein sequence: CAWSVVGAGGSPLHF.

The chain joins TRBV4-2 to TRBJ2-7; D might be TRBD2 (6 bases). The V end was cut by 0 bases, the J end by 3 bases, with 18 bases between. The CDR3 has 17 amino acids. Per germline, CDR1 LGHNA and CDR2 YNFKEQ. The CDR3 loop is CASSQEGQGAGNYEQYF. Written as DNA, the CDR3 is TGTGCCAGCAGCCAAGAAGGTCAAGGGGCGGGAAACTACGAGCAGTACTTC.

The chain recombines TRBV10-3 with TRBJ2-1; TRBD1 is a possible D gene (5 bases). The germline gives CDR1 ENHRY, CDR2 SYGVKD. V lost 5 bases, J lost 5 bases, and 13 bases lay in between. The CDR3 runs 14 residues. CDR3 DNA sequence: TGTGCCATCAGTACGGCGGTAGGGGACAATGAGCAGTTCTTC. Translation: CAISTAVGDNEQFF.

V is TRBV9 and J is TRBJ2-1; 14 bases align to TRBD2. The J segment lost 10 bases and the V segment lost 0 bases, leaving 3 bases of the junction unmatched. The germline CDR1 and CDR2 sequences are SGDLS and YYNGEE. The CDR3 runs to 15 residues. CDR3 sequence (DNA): TGTGCCAGCAGCGTAGCGGGACTAGCGGGAGAAGAGCAGTTCTTC. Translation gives CASSVAGLAGEEQFF.